This TCR beta chain was identified in a study of T cell changes during pregnancy in multiple sclerosis. TCRdb keeps only in-frame clones here, not all; method: immunoSEQ multiplex PCR. The sample lists under 110,000 clones; 75% to 95% were seen once. From germline, CDR1 is KGHSH and CDR2 LQKENI. V was pared by 3 bases and J by 3 bases, with 4 bases of the junction left unmatched. CDR3 length equals 16 residues. This TCR was recovered from a female donor with multiple sclerosis, enrolled in a pregnancy study. This sample comprised peripheral blood, obtained in the second trimester of pregnancy. This chain uses TRBV18 with TRBJ2-1; TRBD2 matches at 11 bases. The CDR3 DNA reads as TGTGCCAGCTCACCTTTTAGCGGGAGGGACTACAATGAGCAGTTCTTC. It codes for CASSPFSGRDYNEQFF.